This T cell receptor beta chain emerged from a study of blood T cell repertoires in COVID-19 (TCRdb year 2020). The study in broad terms: Collaborator samples came from the United States, Italy and Spain and covered acute and convalescent phases of COVID-19. Subjects who had been exposed to COVID-19, were actively infected with it, or had recovered from it provided the deeply sampled blood TCRbeta repertoires that made up the dataset. The prospective study material was composed of cDNA or gDNA derived from T cells, B-cell-depleted T cells, or PBMCs. Where available, HLA class I and class II types were obtained from metadata supplied by the sample provider rather than from assay-based typing. Sample metadata almost always included a de-identified subject ID, COVID-19 status, age in years and sex. Samples came from the ongoing ImmuneRACE study (first 160 participants) plus 1,254 subjects from 6 global collaborators. A freely available public database, intended as a resource for researchers studying the immune response to SARS-CoV-2, is where the repertoires were released.

TCRbeta CDR3 regions were amplified from genomic DNA by means of the immunoSEQ Assay, a bias-controlled multiplex PCR. From the authors' description of their analysis: Within the assay, amplification of reference gene primers was used to estimate how many nucleated cells each sample contained. To quantify the absolute abundance of each unique TCRbeta CDR3 rearrangement, sequence reads were collapsed and filtered. Productive Simpson clonality was computed per sample as the square root of Simpson's diversity index over productive rearrangements. TCRdb stores this immuneACCESS table with in-frame sequences only. Part of the clones is absent; in the studies checked, under half of the shortfall reflects unresolved V genes, and no reason is known for the rest. Clonal size and the V and J genes are those of that table, whereas D and trimming came from the DNA. The sample yields around 110,000 clones; over 80% were counted once. The top ten clonotypes cover approximately 2.1% of the sample.

Turning to this clone: This receptor's antigen is unknown. Base qualities are missing; no much larger clone stands one base away.

The germline V gene supplies CDR1 SGHDN and CDR2 FVKESK. Here V drops 0 bases and J drops 5 bases, and the junction holds 4 bases not matched to any gene. From cysteine to phenylalanine, the CDR3 is 15 amino acids long. Of all the DNA, just the CDR3 is kept, 45 bases in frame from base 1. The collaborating institutions used their own protocols to collect whole blood in K2EDTA tubes. For TCRbeta analysis, collaborator samples were shipped as frozen whole blood, as isolated PBMCs, or as DNA extracted from either sample type. Here is what the overall study found, with its caveats: Clinical and demographic metadata were provided uncurated, with the amount varying by source and participant.

This clonotype was sampled from a man aged 25-40 years with acute or convalescent COVID-19. In this chain, TRBV14 is recombined with TRBJ2-5; the junction holds 9 bases that match TRBD1. Sequencing input: peripheral blood. CDR3 sequence: CASSQDGTGWETQYF. The nucleotide sequence reads TGTGCCAGCAGCCAAGATGGGACAGGGTGGGAGACCCAGTACTTC.